One sample yielded the 14 T cell receptor beta chains listed below, sequenced in a study of blood T cell repertoires in COVID-19. The assay was immunoSEQ multiplex PCR, and TCRdb's table has in-frame clones only and misses some. The sample contains under 150,000 clones, 88% of which appear only once. Sequenced sample: peripheral blood. Receptor source: a human donor in a cohort sampled during active COVID-19.

This clone has just one count. The chain is built from TRBV2 and TRBJ2-1; a weak D match, TRBD2 (7 bases). Germline lookup yields CDR1 SNHLY and CDR2 FYNNEI. V lost 6 bases and J 2 bases, leaving 14 bases between the germline ends. This CDR3 contains 15 residues. The CDR3 bases are TGTGCCAGCAGCGGGGGGCAGCCTACCTACAATGAGCAGTTCTTC. Its translation is CASSGGQPTYNEQFF.

The chain has TRBV28 and TRBJ2-7, with TRBD1 as a possible D gene (6 bases). The CDR3 has 15 residues. Germline CDR1 MDHEN, CDR2 SYDVKM. V dropped 6 bases and J dropped 1 base, with 16 bases sitting between them. The CDR3 DNA is TGTGCCAGCAGCCTGGGGGCATTTAATTCCTACGAGCAGTACTTC. Translating gives CASSLGAFNSYEQYF. Full variable domain (rest looked up from reference TRBV28 and TRBJ2-7): DVKVTQSSRYLVKRTGEKVFLECVQDMDHENMFWYRQDPGLGLRLIYFSYDVKMKEKGDIPEGYSVSREKKERFSLILESASTNQTSMYLCASSLGAFNSYEQYFGPGTRLTVT.

For the CDR3, the DNA is TGTGCCAGCAGCACAACAGGGTATGGCTACACCTTC. Protein: CASSTTGYGYTF. The chain has TRBV9 and TRBJ1-2; D perhaps matches TRBD1 (6 bases). V lost 4 bases, J lost 5 bases, and 9 bases lay in between. Germline CDR1 and CDR2: SGDLS and YYNGEE. CDR3 size: 12 residues.

As regards this clone: Other DNA sequences within the sample encode an identical CDR3. The gene calls are TRBV9 and TRBJ2-7; TRBD2 matches at 9 bases. The CDR3 runs to 14 residues. With V trimmed by 3 bases and J by 3 bases, 4 bases remained unmatched. The germline CDR1 and CDR2 sequences are SGDLS and YYNGEE. DNA for the CDR3: TGTGCCAGCAGCGCTGCGGGAGGGGTCTACGAGCAGTACTTC. Protein sequence: CASSAAGGVYEQYF.

The J gene is TRBJ2-1, the V gene TRBV5-1, with TRBD2 identical over 9 bases. V was pared by 3 bases and J by 3 bases, with 7 bases of the junction left unmatched. This CDR3 has 16 amino acids. Germline CDR1 SGHRS, CDR2 YFSETQ. The CDR3 loop reads CASSSVAGASYNEQFF. CDR3 in DNA: TGCGCCAGCAGCTCCGTAGCGGGGGCCAGCTACAATGAGCAGTTCTTC.

The V and J genes are TRBV12-3 or TRBV12-4 and TRBJ1-5, with D unresolved. Trimming cost V 3 bases and J 3 bases, with 6 bases left between them. This CDR3 has 13 amino acids. The CDR3 bases are TGTGCCAGCAGTTTCCGGGTCAATCAGCCCCAGCATTTT. Its protein is CASSFRVNQPQHF.

Ten or more counts support this clone. The chain is built from TRBV2 and TRBJ2-2; TRBD2 aligns across 9 bases. Germline-derived CDR1 and CDR2 are SNHLY and FYNNEI. J was trimmed by 6 bases and V by 2 bases; bases with no gene match: 10. CDR3 length: 17 amino acids. This chain's CDR3 is CASSEFLLAGFAGELFF. The CDR3 bases are TGTGCCAGCAGTGAATTCTTACTAGCGGGTTTTGCCGGGGAGCTGTTTTTT.

This clone came up once. The V and J genes are TRBV10-1 and TRBJ1-5; possibly TRBD1 for D (5 bases). The V gene's germline CDR1 is WNHNN and CDR2 SYGVQD (reference sequence). The V end lost 3 bases, the J end lost 3 bases, and 12 bases lay between the germline ends. CDR3 size: 15 residues. The CDR3 here is CASSDRTRINQPQHF. For the CDR3, the DNA is TGCGCCAGCAGTGATCGGACAAGAATCAATCAGCCCCAGCATTTT.

The V gene is TRBV5-1, the J gene TRBJ1-1; D perhaps matches TRBD1 (6 bases). Germline values: CDR1 SGHRS, CDR2 YFSETQ. The CDR3 contains 15 residues. With 3 bases removed from V and 1 base from J, the gap between germline ends came to 13 bases. CDR3 in DNA: TGCGCCAGCAGCTCCCAGACAGGCACGAACACTGAAGCTTTCTTT. Translating gives CASSSQTGTNTEAFF.

The chain has TRBV30 and TRBJ2-7, with 7 bases aligning to TRBD2. Germline trimming cut 1 base from V and 1 base from J; bases unmatched to any gene: 7. CDR3 length: 15 amino acids. Germline V gene data show CDR1 as GTSNPN and CDR2 as SVGIG (reference sequence). CDR3 sequence: CAWSDGGDYSYEQYF. The CDR3 DNA reads TGTGCCTGGAGTGACGGAGGGGACTATTCCTACGAGCAGTACTTC. The variable domain in full, with the rest retrieved from reference TRBV30 and TRBJ2-7, is SQTIHQWPATLVQPVGSPLSLECTVEGTSNPNLYWYRQAAGRGLQLLFYSVGIGQISSEVPQNLSASRPQDRQFILSSKKLLLSDSGFYLCAWSDGGDYSYEQYFGPGTRLTVT.

The V gene is TRBV19, the J gene TRBJ2-2; TRBD2 matches 7 bases. Trimming removed 2 bases from V and 7 bases from J; junction bases left unmatched: 10. Germline CDR1 reads LNHDA; CDR2 reads SQIVND (reference sequence). The CDR3 totals 16 residues. In DNA, the CDR3 is TGTGCCAGTAGTATAATGGGTCGGGAGGCTAGCGGGGAGCTGTTTTTT. Translated, it gives CASSIMGREASGELFF. Full variable domain (outside the CDR3, taken from reference TRBV19 and TRBJ2-2): DGGITQSPKYLFRKEGQNVTLSCEQNLNHDAMYWYRQDPGQGLRLIYYSQIVNDFQKGDIAEGYSVSREKKESFPLTVTSAQKNPTAFYLCASSIMGREASGELFFGEGSRLTVL.

The CDR3 spells CASRGDRGHTYEQYF. CDR3 sequence (DNA): TGTGCCAGCAGGGGGGACAGGGGGCATACCTACGAGCAGTACTTC. This chain uses TRBV28 with TRBJ2-7; 12 bases are shared with TRBD1. Trimming cost V 6 bases and J 2 bases; bases outside gene matches: 5. This CDR3 contains 15 residues. Germline V gene sequence: CDR1 MDHEN, CDR2 SYDVKM.

The V gene is TRBV7-9, the J gene TRBJ2-1; perhaps TRBD2 as D (5 bases). V lost 5 bases and J lost 9, with 23 bases in between. CDR3 size: 16 residues. Per the germline V gene, CDR1 is SEHNR and CDR2 is FQNEAQ (reference sequence). The CDR3 sequence: CASSAPGGRAFVEQFF. The CDR3 coding sequence is TGTGCCAGCAGCGCTCCCGGAGGACGGGCTTTCGTTGAGCAGTTCTTC.

Only one count was recorded for this clone. The genes are TRBV25-1 and TRBJ2-7; weak D call: TRBD1 (6 bases). Per germline, CDR1 MGHDK and CDR2 SYGVNS. V gave up 6 bases and J gave up 4 bases, with 10 bases separating them. The CDR3 runs to 12 residues. In DNA, the CDR3 is TGTGCCAGCAGAGGGGACAATTACGAGCAGTACTTC. Protein product: CASRGDNYEQYF.